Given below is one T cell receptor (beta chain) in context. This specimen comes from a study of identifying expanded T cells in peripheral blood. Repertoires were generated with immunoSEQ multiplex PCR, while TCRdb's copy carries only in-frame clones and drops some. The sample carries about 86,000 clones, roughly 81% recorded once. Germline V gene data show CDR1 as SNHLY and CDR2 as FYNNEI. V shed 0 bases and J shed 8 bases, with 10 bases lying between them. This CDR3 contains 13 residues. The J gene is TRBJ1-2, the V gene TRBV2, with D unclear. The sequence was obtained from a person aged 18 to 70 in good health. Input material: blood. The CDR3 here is CASSEAWERGYTF. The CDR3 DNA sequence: TGTGCCAGCAGTGAAGCCTGGGAGAGGGGCTACACCTTC.